This is a list of T cell receptor beta chains from one sample in a study of T cell repertoires in cytomegalovirus infection. A single record per CDR3 protein comes from TCRdb applying MiXCR to the reads. The data hold some 99,000 distinct CDR3 sequences, with about 28% observed a single time. These TCRs' antigens remain unknown. The material was CD8+ T cells from cultured PBMCs, obtained from culture after CMV antigen stimulation. The receptors shown here come from a human donor in good health (CMV status not recorded). Some clones in this sample may be carry-over from other donors' samples. The CDR3 runs from the conserved cysteine through the conserved F or W. The D gene is left open where the match is weak. Clone size is shown for a subset of rows, as once, few, many or a class of expanded clone.

.	TRBV15	TRBJ1-4	few	TGTGCCACCAGCAGAGTTCCCTACGGGGGCGATGAAAAACTGTTTTTT	CATSRVPYGGDEKLFF
.	TRBV10-3	TRBJ1-1	many	TGTGCCATCAGTGACCCCCGATTGAGCACTGAAGCTTTCTTT	CAISDPRLSTEAFF
.	TRBV6-2/TRBV6-3	TRBJ1-1	few	TGTGCCAGCAGTTACTCATTGGGCACTGAAGCTTTCTTT	CASSYSLGTEAFF
TRBD1	TRBV7-6	TRBJ2-4	many	TGTGCCAGCAGCTCAGGACAGGGGACGGCCAAAAACATTCAGTACTTC	CASSSGQGTAKNIQYF
.	TRBV4-1	TRBJ1-2	.	TGCGCCAGCAGCCTAGCCTACACAGTGGACTATGGCTACACCTTC	CASSLAYTVDYGYTF
TRBD1	TRBV24-1	TRBJ1-1	.	TGTGCCACCAGTGACGGCGTGACAGGGACCACTGAAGCTTTCTTT	CATSDGVTGTTEAFF
TRBD1	TRBV13	TRBJ1-1	few	TGTGCCACCATACCAGGGGGCCGACACACTGAAGCTTTCTTT	CATIPGGRHTEAFF
TRBD1	TRBV6-5	TRBJ1-4	many	TGTGCCAGCAGTTCCGTACTCGTGACAGGGGATGTGGCTAATGAAAAACTGTTTTTT	CASSSVLVTGDVANEKLFF
.	TRBV11-2	TRBJ2-1	few	TGTGCCAGCAGCTTAGTAGGGGATGAGCAGTTCTTC	CASSLVGDEQFF
TRBD1	TRBV10-3	TRBJ1-1	few	TGTGCCATCAGTGACGGGACAGGAATTGGTGAAGCTTTCTTT	CAISDGTGIGEAFF
TRBD1	TRBV12-3/TRBV12-4	TRBJ1-1	.	TGTGCCAGCAGTTTAAGCCTGACAGGGGGGCACGCTGAAGCTTTCTTT	CASSLSLTGGHAEAFF
TRBD1	TRBV5-1	TRBJ1-4	few	TGCGCCAGCAGCCACCGGGACAGGGCTGAAAAACTGTTTTTT	CASSHRDRAEKLFF
.	TRBV7-8	TRBJ2-5	.	TGTGCCAGCAGCTTAAGGACGGGAATGGAGACCCAGTACTTC	CASSLRTGMETQYF
.	TRBV4-1	TRBJ1-6	few	TGCGCCAGCAGCCAAGAGGCCTTGGGTGCGGGAGGTTCACCCCTCCACTTT	CASSQEALGAGGSPLHF
.	TRBV20-1	TRBJ1-1	.	TGCAGTGCTAGGGGATTCACCAGGGGAAGCACTGAAGCTTTCTTT	CSARGFTRGSTEAFF
.	TRBV5-6	TRBJ2-3	many	TGTGCCAGCAGCTTAGCAGCGACCTCGGCTCTAGCAGATACGCAGTATTTT	CASSLAATSALADTQYF